Included here is one TCR beta chain sequence, with context. Its antigen is undetermined. These data are taken from a study of cytomegalovirus exposure and HLA in healthy donors. Study conclusions and caveats: The study dropped some indistinguishable V segments, TRBV6-2 and TRBV6-3 among them.

The V gene's germline CDR1 is MGHRA and CDR2 YSYEKL. This CDR3 is built from 15 residues. V was shortened by 2 bases and J by 5 bases, with 12 bases between the two germline ends. It was with 60 Vbeta and 13 Jbeta primers that the PCR ran. Repertoires were generated with immunoSEQ multiplex PCR, while TCRdb's copy carries only in-frame clones and drops some. The sample yields around 140,000 clones, 80% to 90% seen once. Material for sequencing was PBMCs. The TCR originated in a woman aged 25 to 39 in good health and CMV-seronegative. V and J are TRBV4-1 and TRBJ1-4, with no clear D. In DNA form, the CDR3 reads TGCGCCAGCAGCCAACCCTGGGAGAGGAATGAAAAACTGTTTTTT. It yields the protein CASSQPWERNEKLFF.